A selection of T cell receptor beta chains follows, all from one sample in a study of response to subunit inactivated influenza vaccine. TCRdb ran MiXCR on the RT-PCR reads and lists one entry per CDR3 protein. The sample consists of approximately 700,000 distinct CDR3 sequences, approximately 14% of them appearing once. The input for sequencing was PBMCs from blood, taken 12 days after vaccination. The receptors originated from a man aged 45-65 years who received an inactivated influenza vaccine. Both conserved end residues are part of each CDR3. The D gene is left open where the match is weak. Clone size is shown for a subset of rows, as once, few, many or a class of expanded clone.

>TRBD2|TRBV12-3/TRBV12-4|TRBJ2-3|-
TGTGCCAGCAGGATAGCGGGGGGGTACGCAGATACGCAGTATTTT
CASRIAGGYADTQYF
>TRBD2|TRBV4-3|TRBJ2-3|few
TGCGCCAGCAGCCAAGCTAGCGGGATCACAGATACGCAGTATTTT
CASSQASGITDTQYF
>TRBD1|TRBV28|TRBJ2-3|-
TGTGCCAGCACCGAAGGGACAGGGGGCTTAGATACGCAGTATTTT
CASTEGTGGLDTQYF
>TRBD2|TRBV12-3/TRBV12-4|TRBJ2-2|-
TGTGCCAGCAGTTTAGGAAGAGGGAGGGCCACCGGGGAGCTGTTTTTT
CASSLGRGRATGELFF
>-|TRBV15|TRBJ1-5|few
TGTGCCACCAGCAGAGAAATAGGGGTTCATAGCAATCAGCCCCAGCATTTT
CATSREIGVHSNQPQHF
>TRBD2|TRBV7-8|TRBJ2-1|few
TGTGCCAGCAGCGGGTATGAAGATAGCGGGAGTCCTTTGGCTGTCAATGAGCAGTTCTTC
CASSGYEDSGSPLAVNEQFF
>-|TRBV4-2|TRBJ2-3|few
TGTGCCAGCAGCCAAGAGCCTCGGTCCGGTTTCACAGATACGCAGTATTTT
CASSQEPRSGFTDTQYF
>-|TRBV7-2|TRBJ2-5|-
TGTGCCAGCAGCTCCGGGGAGGCCCCACCGGAGACCCAGTACTTC
CASSSGEAPPETQYF
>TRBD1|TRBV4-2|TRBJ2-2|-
TGTGCCAGCAGCCAAGAAGGGGGCTCGAACACCGGGGAGCTGTTTTTT
CASSQEGGSNTGELFF
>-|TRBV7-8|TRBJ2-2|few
TGTGCCAGCAGCCCTGCCGATCTGGCCGGGGAGCTGTTTTTT
CASSPADLAGELFF
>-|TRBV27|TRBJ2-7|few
TGTGCCAGCAGTTTTGGTGGGACCAACCGCGAGCAGTACTTC
CASSFGGTNREQYF
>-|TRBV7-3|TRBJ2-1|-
TGTGCCAGCGGGCCGGGTGGCGGGCTTTCGGAGCAGTTCTTC
CASGPGGGLSEQFF
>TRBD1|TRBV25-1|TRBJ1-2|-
TGTGCCAGCTCCAGACAGGGGAGCTGTGGCTACACCTTC
CASSRQGSCGYTF
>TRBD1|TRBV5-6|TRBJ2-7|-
TGTGCCAGCAGCCGGGACAGGGTGGCATACGAGCAGTACTTC
CASSRDRVAYEQYF
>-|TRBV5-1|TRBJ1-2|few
TGCGCCAGCAGCTTGGAGGCAGGGGACTTCTATGGCTACACCTTC
CASSLEAGDFYGYTF
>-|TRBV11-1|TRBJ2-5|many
TGTGCCAGCAGCCCCGTTCCCTTAAGCTGGTCGGTCGACGGGACCCAAGAGACCCAGTACTTC
CASSPVPLSWSVDGTQETQYF
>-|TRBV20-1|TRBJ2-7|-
TGCAGTGCTAGAGATGACTACCAATTCTACGAGCAGTACTTC
CSARDDYQFYEQYF
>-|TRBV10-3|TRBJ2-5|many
TGTGCCATCAGTGAGTCGAAGGAGACCCAGTACTTC
CAISESKETQYF
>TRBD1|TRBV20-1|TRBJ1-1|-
TGCAGTGCTAGATCACAGGGGCGGGCAACTGAAGCTTTCTTT
CSARSQGRATEAFF
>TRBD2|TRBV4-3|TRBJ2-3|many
TGCGCCAGCAGCCAAGATATTGTCGGGGGGGCTGGTGATACGCAGTATTTT
CASSQDIVGGAGDTQYF
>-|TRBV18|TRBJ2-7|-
TGTGCCAGTACACCCCACAGGGAGGGCCACGAGCAGTACTTC
CASTPHREGHEQYF
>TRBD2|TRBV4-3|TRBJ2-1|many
TGCGCCAGCAGCCAAGAGCCTAGCGGGTTTAATGAGCAGTTCTTC
CASSQEPSGFNEQFF
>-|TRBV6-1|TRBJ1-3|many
TGTGCCAGCAGCCCCGCGGCGGGGAACACCATATATTTT
CASSPAAGNTIYF
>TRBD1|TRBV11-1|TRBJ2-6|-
TGTGCCAGCGCCTCAGGGGGGACAGGGTCCTCTGGGGCCAACGTCCTGACTTTC
CASASGGTGSSGANVLTF
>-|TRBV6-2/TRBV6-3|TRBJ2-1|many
TGTGCCAGCAGTTACTCAACCCCAGCCTACAATGAGCAGTTCTTC
CASSYSTPAYNEQFF
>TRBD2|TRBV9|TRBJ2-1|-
TGTGCCAGCAGCGTGGGACTAGCGGGAGGCCCGGAGGAGTTCTTC
CASSVGLAGGPEEFF
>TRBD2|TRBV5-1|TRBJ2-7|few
TGCGCCAGCAGCTTAAGTAGCGGGAGGAACGAGCAGTACTTC
CASSLSSGRNEQYF
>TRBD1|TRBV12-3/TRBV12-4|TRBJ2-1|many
TGTGCCAGCACCCTTGGACGCGACAGGGGGCATAATGAGCAGTTCTTC
CASTLGRDRGHNEQFF
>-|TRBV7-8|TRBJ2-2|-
TGTGCCAGCAGCTTTGTCCACACGCCGGTCGGGGAGCTGTTTTTT
CASSFVHTPVGELFF